The sequence of this T cell receptor (beta chain) was determined in a study of T cell changes during pregnancy in multiple sclerosis. TCRdb keeps only in-frame clones here, not all; method: immunoSEQ multiplex PCR. This sample has 40,000 to 55,000 clones, with around 94% found just once. On this clone itself: The sample holds other DNA sequences that translate to the same CDR3.

The CDR3 length is 14 residues. Trimming removed 4 bases from V and 2 bases from J, with 9 bases in between. CDR1 MGHRA and CDR2 YSYEKL come from the germline V gene. V gene TRBV4-1 combines with J gene TRBJ2-1, with a weak D call TRBD1 (6 bases). Sequenced here: CD4+ T cells from peripheral blood mononuclear cells, sampled before pregnancy. This clonotype was sampled from a female donor with multiple sclerosis, enrolled in a pregnancy study. CDR3 amino acids: CASSPPGAYNEQFF. The DNA of the CDR3 is TGCGCCAGCAGCCCCCCAGGGGCCTACAATGAGCAGTTCTTC.